These T cell receptor beta chains were read from a single sample in a study. A single record per CDR3 protein comes from TCRdb applying MiXCR to the 5' RACE reads. The sample has roughly 39,000 distinct CDR3 sequences; 18% are singletons. The sequencing input was naive CD4+ T cells sorted from a lymph node. The origin of the receptors is a female donor with breast cancer. CDR3s include the opening cysteine and the closing phenylalanine or tryptophan. D genes are given only for firm matches. Clone size is shown for a subset of rows, as once, few, many or a class of expanded clone.

V	size	length	D	J	CDR3	DNA
TRBV5-1	medium-sized	15	.	TRBJ2-2	CASSLDVSRVGELFF	TGCGCCAGCAGCTTGGACGTGTCGCGCGTCGGGGAGCTGTTTTTT
TRBV7-2	few	11	.	TRBJ2-1	CASSYYNEQFF	TGTGCCAGCAGCTATTACAATGAGCAGTTCTTC
TRBV10-3	.	13	TRBD2	TRBJ2-2	CASTSERTGELFF	TGTGCCAGCACTAGCGAAAGGACCGGGGAGCTGTTTTTT
TRBV7-2	.	13	.	TRBJ1-2	CASSLDWGYGYTF	TGTGCCAGCAGCTTAGATTGGGGCTATGGCTACACCTTC
TRBV6-2/TRBV6-3	many	13	.	TRBJ2-3	CASTKGTLDTQYF	TGTGCCAGCACTAAGGGAACGTTAGATACGCAGTATTTT
TRBV28	few	11	.	TRBJ2-5	CASSWGETQYF	TGTGCCAGCAGTTGGGGAGAGACCCAGTACTTC
TRBV4-2	few	18	TRBD2	TRBJ2-1	CASSPSPAGTSGYNEQFF	TGTGCCAGCAGCCCGAGCCCCGCCGGGACTAGCGGATACAATGAGCAGTTCTTC
TRBV6-5	many	14	TRBD2	TRBJ2-1	CASSRLAESNEQFF	TGTGCCAGCAGTCGGCTAGCGGAGAGCAATGAGCAGTTCTTC
TRBV5-1	few	15	TRBD2	TRBJ2-7	CASSFTSGTTYEQYF	TGCGCCAGCAGCTTCACTAGCGGGACAACCTACGAGCAGTACTTC
TRBV4-1	many	14	.	TRBJ2-7	CASTTIGQGNEQYF	TGCGCCAGCACCACTATTGGGCAGGGCAACGAGCAGTACTTC
TRBV12-3/TRBV12-4	few	15	TRBD2	TRBJ2-5	CASNPSGRAGETQYF	TGTGCCAGCAACCCCAGCGGGAGGGCCGGGGAGACCCAGTACTTC
TRBV20-1	.	15	.	TRBJ2-1	CSARDTETAYNEQFF	TGCAGTGCTAGAGATACCGAGACAGCATACAATGAGCAGTTCTTC
TRBV12-3/TRBV12-4	many	12	.	TRBJ2-3	CASSFGTDTQYF	TGTGCCAGCAGTTTTGGGACAGATACGCAGTATTTT
TRBV5-1	.	14	TRBD1	TRBJ2-2	CASRLDRDTGELLF	TGCGCCAGCAGGCTGGACAGGGACACCGGGGAGCTGTTGTTT
TRBV5-1	few	16	TRBD2	TRBJ2-2	CASSPQLVRGAGELFF	TGCGCCAGCAGCCCCCAACTAGTCCGGGGGGCCGGGGAGCTGTTTTTT
TRBV29-1	few	14	TRBD1	TRBJ2-7	CSVGSGTATVEQYF	TGCAGCGTAGGCTCCGGGACAGCGACCGTCGAGCAGTACTTC
TRBV6-1	many	13	.	TRBJ2-1	CASSGPLDGEQFF	TGTGCCAGCAGTGGGCCACTTGATGGTGAGCAGTTCTTC
TRBV29-1	few	11	TRBD1	TRBJ1-2	CSVLGGAGYTF	TGCAGCGTGCTAGGGGGCGCGGGCTACACCTTC
TRBV5-1	few	18	.	TRBJ2-6	CASSLAGRPVLGANVLTF	TGCGCCAGCAGCTTGGCTGGGCGGCCTGTGTTGGGGGCCAACGTCCTGACTTTC
TRBV5-1	.	15	.	TRBJ2-3	CASSLGQDGRDTQYF	TGCGCCAGCAGCTTGGGACAGGATGGACGAGATACGCAGTATTTT
TRBV20-1	few	15	TRBD2	TRBJ2-7	CSAREASGSFYEQYF	TGCAGTGCTAGAGAGGCTAGCGGGAGCTTCTACGAGCAGTACTTC
TRBV7-2	.	12	.	TRBJ1-2	CASSLSRHGYTF	TGTGCCAGCAGCTTATCTCGCCATGGCTACACCTTC
TRBV4-3	few	15	TRBD2	TRBJ2-7	CASSSRLAGEDEQYF	TGCGCCAGCAGCAGTAGACTAGCGGGAGAGGACGAGCAGTACTTC
TRBV19	few	11	.	TRBJ1-2	CASSLSEGYTF	TGTGCCAGTAGTCTCAGTGAAGGCTACACCTTC
TRBV4-1	.	13	.	TRBJ2-7	CASRGQGTYEQYF	TGCGCCAGCAGAGGGCAGGGCACCTACGAGCAGTACTTC
TRBV10-1	.	15	.	TRBJ1-5	CASKKEDRRNQPQHF	TGCGCCAGCAAGAAGGAGGACAGAAGAAATCAGCCCCAGCATTTT
TRBV5-1	few	15	.	TRBJ2-1	CASSLWAGRPQEQFF	TGCGCCAGCAGCTTGTGGGCAGGGCGCCCGCAAGAGCAGTTCTTC
TRBV20-1	many	12	.	TRBJ2-5	CSGANREETQYF	TGCAGTGGGGCCAACAGAGAAGAGACCCAGTACTTC
TRBV20-1	many	12	.	TRBJ1-1	CSASTGYTEAFF	TGCAGTGCTAGTACAGGGTACACTGAAGCTTTCTTT
TRBV28	few	11	.	TRBJ1-4	CASTAQGKLFF	TGTGCCAGCACGGCTCAAGGAAAACTGTTTTTT
TRBV9	few	14	.	TRBJ1-6	CASSEGRYNSPLHF	TGTGCCAGCAGCGAGGGACGTTATAATTCACCCCTCCACTTT
TRBV5-6	.	16	.	TRBJ2-7	CASSLGSLSTPYEQYF	TGTGCCAGCAGCTTGGGCAGCCTCAGTACACCCTACGAGCAGTACTTC
TRBV10-1	.	21	TRBD1	TRBJ1-3	CASSALHYRQGKGSSGNTIYF	TGCGCCAGCAGTGCCCTACATTACCGACAGGGGAAAGGGAGCTCTGGAAACACCATATATTTT
TRBV28	.	18	.	TRBJ1-2	CASGLRGSGRGRDYGYTF	TGTGCCAGCGGTTTGAGAGGGAGTGGGAGGGGCCGGGACTATGGCTACACCTTC
TRBV5-1	.	16	.	TRBJ1-1	CASSLGAAPTNTEAFF	TGCGCCAGCAGCTTGGGGGCAGCCCCAACCAACACTGAAGCTTTCTTT
TRBV6-2/TRBV6-3	few	18	TRBD2	TRBJ2-3	CASSYPTRRGESTDTQYF	TGTGCCAGCAGTTACCCCACCCGGCGGGGGGAGAGCACAGATACGCAGTATTTT
TRBV10-3	.	15	.	TRBJ1-4	CAISDDGRNHEKLFF	TGTGCCATCAGTGACGATGGCAGGAACCATGAAAAACTGTTTTTT
TRBV9	.	13	.	TRBJ2-3	CASSASQGGTQYF	TGTGCCAGCAGCGCCTCCCAAGGGGGTACGCAGTATTTT
TRBV7-9	few	14	.	TRBJ2-3	CASSRGLSADTQYF	TGTGCCAGCAGCCGAGGCCTTAGCGCAGATACGCAGTATTTT
TRBV10-2	many	12	.	TRBJ2-7	CASRETAYEQYF	TGCGCCAGCAGGGAGACAGCCTACGAGCAGTACTTC
TRBV7-9	.	15	TRBD2	TRBJ2-2	CASGGLATNTGEPFF	TGTGCCAGCGGGGGACTAGCGACTAACACCGGGGAGCCGTTTTTT
TRBV7-9	few	13	.	TRBJ1-1	CASSWGMNTEAFF	TGTGCCAGCTCCTGGGGTATGAACACTGAAGCTTTCTTT
TRBV19	few	12	.	TRBJ1-5	CASSLTGQPQHF	TGTGCCAGTAGCCTAACAGGTCAGCCCCAGCATTTT
TRBV5-6	few	16	.	TRBJ2-2	CASSLNGGSNTGELFF	TGTGCCAGCAGCTTGAATGGGGGCTCGAACACCGGGGAGCTGTTTTTT
TRBV29-1	few	15	TRBD1	TRBJ2-5	CSVEGSGQGYETQYF	TGCAGCGTTGAAGGCTCGGGACAGGGGTATGAGACCCAGTACTTC